This TCR beta chain derives from a study of blood T cell repertoires in COVID-19 (dated by TCRdb to the early 2020s). With regard to the full study: The collaborator samples originated in the United States, Italy and Spain and spanned the acute and convalescent phases of COVID-19. The prospective study material was composed of cDNA or gDNA derived from T cells, B-cell-depleted T cells, or PBMCs. Deeply sampled blood TCRbeta repertoires from subjects exposed to, actively infected with, or recovered from COVID-19 were included in the dataset. A freely available public database, intended as a resource for researchers studying the immune response to SARS-CoV-2, is where the repertoires were released. The samples were drawn from the first 160 participants of the ongoing ImmuneRACE study and from more than 1,000 subjects provided by 6 global collaborators. The sample metadata nearly always contained a de-identified subject ID, COVID-19 status, age in years and sex. HLA class I and class II types, where available, came from metadata supplied by the sample provider rather than from assay-based typing. The investigation overall reported the following: The amount of clinical and demographic metadata varied by source and participant and was provided uncurated.

TCRbeta CDR3 regions were amplified from genomic DNA by means of the immunoSEQ Assay, a bias-controlled multiplex PCR. The study's processing was this. Within the assay, amplification of reference gene primers was used to estimate how many nucleated cells each sample contained. To quantify the absolute abundance of each unique TCRbeta CDR3 rearrangement, sequence reads were collapsed and filtered. For each sample, productive Simpson clonality was calculated by taking the square root of Simpson's diversity index across productive rearrangements. TCRdb carries this immuneACCESS record with in-frame sequences only. Its versions omit some clonotypes, under half of them owing to an unresolved V gene in the studies checked, with the rest unexplained. V and J calls and clone size are those listed in that table; D and trimming were worked out from the DNA. The sample has 150,000 to 200,000 clones on record, around 80% of them singletons. In total, the top ten clones hold roughly a sixth of the sample.

Participants in the prospective study were aged roughly 18 to 100 years, lived in some 24 United States geographic areas, and enrolled through a virtual design. Cohort assignment in the prospective study relied on participant-reported clinical history from a screening survey and a study questionnaire. Each participant in the prospective study had whole blood, serum and a nasopharyngeal or oropharyngeal swab collected by mobile phlebotomists. Participants in the prospective study had the option to provide additional blood draws and questionnaires over a roughly 2-month period. Before DNA extraction, prospective study blood samples were shipped either frozen or at room temperature. The table lists this clone with a count of one. Its recognized antigen is unknown. No quality values exist for individual bases; no much larger clone is one base distant. V and J are truncated by 5 bases and 4 bases respectively, leaving an intervening sequence of 21 bases. The CDR3, from cysteine to valine, totals 16 residues. Of all the DNA, just the CDR3 is kept, 48 bases in frame from base 1. The germline V gene specifies MDHEN as CDR1 and SYDVKM as CDR2.

Source material: PBMCs or T cells enriched from blood (not recorded which). This receptor chain uses TRBV28 and TRBJ2-7; tentative D gene TRBD2, with 6 bases matching. This receptor was taken from a woman between 50 and 59 years old with acute COVID-19. CDR3 loop: CASSRPNAGTQYEQYV. The sequence in DNA is TGTGCCAGCAGTCGCCCGAACGCGGGGACTCAATACGAGCAGTACGTC.